This entry lists 4 T cell receptor beta chains sequenced from one sample in a study of T cell responses to AZD1222 COVID-19 vaccine (dated by TCRdb to about 2021). Explained via the paper, the time point label denotes: baseline before first vaccination. The library was made by the immunoSEQ multiplex PCR assay. Here the immuneACCESS table is served through TCRdb, limited to in-frame sequences with V and J called. Missing clones are a known gap in these copies; in checked studies unresolved V genes cover under half, and the rest lacks a known reason. This sample holds 100,000 to 150,000 clones; over 75% were observed only once. Of the sample, just over 7% falls within the top ten clones. Here the sequenced sample was peripheral blood, taken on day 0 of AZD1222 vaccination. These receptors came from an adult in good health.

V is TRBV10-1 and J is TRBJ2-7, with 7 bases aligning to TRBD1. CDR3 size: 15 residues. Germline CDR1 reads WNHNN; CDR2 reads SYGVQD (reference sequence). The V and J ends lost 0 bases and 3 bases, in that order; junction bases with no gene match: 5. The CDR3 DNA reads TGCGCCAGCAGTGAGTCGAGGGACAGAAACTACGAGCAGTACTTC. The encoded protein is CASSESRDRNYEQYF.

The V gene is TRBV19, the J gene TRBJ1-1, with D perhaps matching TRBD1 (6 bases). Trimming pared 3 bases from V and 11 bases from J, leaving 13 bases between. The CDR3 length is 12 residues. Germline CDR1 reads LNHDA; CDR2 reads SQIVND (reference sequence). CDR3 DNA: TGTGCCAGTAGTATCACGGGGGCAGGCGCTTTCTTT. Its protein product is CASSITGAGAFF.

This clone was detected only a few times. The genes are TRBV21-1 and TRBJ2-1. TRBV21-1 is a documented pseudogene. The CDR3 length is 13 residues. CDR3 bases: TGTGCCAGCCCAAACTACAGACCCAATGAGCAGTTCTTC. Protein sequence: CASPNYRPNEQFF.

The chain joins TRBV9 to TRBJ2-3, with 15 bases that match TRBD2. CDR3 length: 17 amino acids. From germline, CDR1 is SGDLS and CDR2 YYNGEE. The V segment lost 0 bases and the J segment 3 bases; nucleotides outside the gene matches: 2. The CDR3 DNA follows: TGTGCCAGCAGCGTAGGGGGGACTAGCGGGAGGACAGATACGCAGTATTTT. This translates into CASSVGGTSGRTDTQYF.